These 25 T cell receptor beta chains were sequenced from one sample in a study of shared clonotypes between healthy human individuals. Clones were sequenced by immunoSEQ multiplex PCR, and TCRdb holds only the in-frame ones, with some missing. This table has around 2.5 million clones, approximately 94% appearing once. Sequencing was performed on naive CD4+ T cells from PBMCs. Subset meaning: CD45RA+ positively selected. The source of these receptors is a man between 18 and 35 years old in good health. Some clones in this sample may be carry-over from other donors' samples.

This rearrangement joins TRBV18 to TRBJ2-7, with TRBD1 matching over 10 bases. Germline assignment: CDR1 KGHSH and CDR2 LQKENI. CDR3 size: 15 residues. The V and J ends lost 2 bases and 3 bases, in that order; junction bases with no gene match: 4. CDR3 loop: CASSPGTGEVYEQYF. DNA of the CDR3: TGTGCCAGCTCACCAGGGACAGGGGAAGTCTACGAGCAGTACTTC.

This chain connects TRBV7-2 to TRBJ2-2, with TRBD2 identical over 8 bases. V gave up 5 bases and J gave up 0 bases; unmatched junction bases: 5. The CDR3 has 16 residues. In germline, CDR1 is SGHTA, CDR2 FQGNSA. In DNA, the CDR3 is TGTGCCAGCAGCCTAACTAGCGGAGCGAACACCGGGGAGCTGTTTTTT. Its translation: CASSLTSGANTGELFF.

V is TRBV7-3 and J is TRBJ2-7, with D uncertain. Germline V gene data show CDR1 as SGHTA and CDR2 as FQGTGA. The CDR3 totals 13 residues. Trimming pared 2 bases from V and 0 bases from J, leaving 5 bases between. Here the CDR3 DNA reads TGTGCCAGCAGCTTAGGGAACTCCTACGAGCAGTACTTC. As protein: CASSLGNSYEQYF.

Regarding this clone: The sample carries other DNA sequences with the same CDR3. The chain carries TRBV7-9 and TRBJ2-2, with 14 nucleotides matching TRBD2. CDR3 length: 17 residues. The V and J ends lost 5 bases and 4 bases, in that order; junction bases with no gene match: 6. Germline values: CDR1 SEHNR, CDR2 FQNEAQ (reference sequence). DNA of the CDR3: TGTGCCAGCAGCCCACGACTAGCGGGAGGGGGCACCGGGGAGCTGTTTTTT. Translating gives CASSPRLAGGGTGELFF.

The rearrangement links TRBV11-1 to TRBJ2-1; D gene unclear. The CDR3 length is 12 residues. Trimming removed 1 base from V and 9 bases from J, with 7 bases in between. Germline V gives CDR1 SGHAT, CDR2 FQDESV (reference sequence). CDR3 nucleotides: TGTGCCAGCAGCTTAGGTGAAGGTGAGCAGTTCTTC. As protein: CASSLGEGEQFF.

V is TRBV5-1 and J is TRBJ2-7; 12 positions match TRBD2. V lost 0 bases to trimming and J lost 6 bases; unmatched junction nucleotides: 4. Germline-derived CDR1 and CDR2 are SGHRS and YFSETQ. The CDR3 covers 15 residues. The CDR3 DNA reads as TGCGCCAGCAGCTTGGTGACTAGCGGGAGTCTCGAGCAGTACTTC. Its protein is CASSLVTSGSLEQYF.

Comment on this clone: The junction does not match germline at one end; this may be a read error. In the same sample, other DNA sequences code for this CDR3. The rearrangement links TRBV4-3 to TRBJ2-2; 8 bases line up with TRBD2. CDR1 is LGHNA and CDR2 is YSLEER in the germline V gene. The length of the CDR3 is 16 residues. DNA for the CDR3: TGCGCTAGCAGCCAAGTGGGGACTAGAATGGGCGGGGAGCTGTTTTTT. Translation: CASSQVGTRMGGELFF.

CDR3 sequence: CASSFRDRGDEKLFF. CDR3 DNA: TGTGCCAGCAGCTTTAGGGACAGGGGGGATGAAAAACTGTTTTTT. The J gene is TRBJ1-4, the V gene TRBV7-2; 11 nucleotides align to TRBD1. The CDR3 is 15 amino acids. J lost 6 bases, V lost 3 bases, and 3 bases had no gene match. Germline loops: CDR1 SGHTA, CDR2 FQGNSA.

This chain connects TRBV7-8 to TRBJ2-3; TRBD2 is a possible D gene (6 bases). In germline, CDR1 is SGHVS, CDR2 FQNEAQ. The CDR3 sequence is 15 residues long. Trimming took off 5 bases at V and 0 bases at J, with 12 bases between the two ends. CDR3 amino acids: CASSNPGLSTDTQYF. CDR3 sequence (DNA): TGTGCCAGCAGCAACCCGGGACTGAGCACAGATACGCAGTATTTT.

V gene TRBV28 combines with J gene TRBJ2-2, with D maybe TRBD1 (5 bases). Germline lookup yields CDR1 MDHEN and CDR2 SYDVKM. This CDR3 region has 13 residues. V shed 7 bases and J shed 6 bases, with 12 bases lying between them. CDR3 nucleotides: TGTGCCAGCACCGGACAAATTGCCGGGGAGCTGTTTTTT. Its translation is CASTGQIAGELFF. Full variable domain (rest looked up from reference TRBV28 and TRBJ2-2): DVKVTQSSRYLVKRTGEKVFLECVQDMDHENMFWYRQDPGLGLRLIYFSYDVKMKEKGDIPEGYSVSREKKERFSLILESASTNQTSMYLCASTGQIAGELFFGEGSRLTVL.

CDR3 in DNA: TGTGCCAGCAGCTGGTCGGGCGGGGAAGAGCAGTTCTTC. Translation gives CASSWSGGEEQFF. The rearrangement joins TRBV27 to TRBJ2-1; possible D gene TRBD2, 6 bases. V lost 6 bases, J lost 10 bases, and 16 bases lay in between. The CDR3 loop spans 13 amino acids. Germline V CDR1 and CDR2: MNHEY, SMNVEV (reference sequence).

This clone appeared a few times. In the same sample, other DNA sequences code for this CDR3. The V and J genes are TRBV28 and TRBJ1-5; 9 bases align to TRBD1. V lost 9 bases to trimming and J lost 2 bases; unmatched junction nucleotides: 2. The germline gives CDR1 MDHEN, CDR2 SYDVKM. This CDR3 spans 13 amino acids. CDR3 in amino acids: CASRTGGNQPQHF. CDR3 nucleotides: TGTGCCAGTCGGACAGGGGGCAATCAGCCCCAGCATTTT.

The V gene is TRBV5-1, the J gene TRBJ1-2; 9 nucleotides line up with TRBD1. The CDR3 covers 15 residues. Germline CDR1 SGHRS, CDR2 YFSETQ. V shed 0 bases, J shed 4 bases, and the junction held 4 bases outside the gene matches. The CDR3 reads CASSLEGQGSYGYTF. The DNA of the CDR3 is TGCGCCAGCAGCTTGGAGGGACAGGGAAGCTATGGCTACACCTTC.

The rearrangement links TRBV9 to TRBJ2-5, with D perhaps matching TRBD1 (6 bases). Between the trimmed V and J ends, which lost 4 bases and 2 bases, there was a span of 21 bases. The V gene's germline CDR1 is SGDLS and CDR2 YYNGEE. The CDR3 runs 17 residues. The CDR3: CASSPRAGEGNQETQYF. CDR3 bases: TGTGCCAGCAGCCCCCGCGCAGGGGAAGGTAATCAAGAGACCCAGTACTTC.

The chain couples TRBV10-2 to TRBJ2-1, with TRBD2 matching 15 bases. Germline V gene lookup returns CDR1 WSHSY and CDR2 SAAADI. CDR3 length: 19 residues. The junction had 13 bases not matched to a gene; V was cut back by 6 bases and J by 4 bases. The CDR3, as DNA: TGCGCCAGCAGGGGGACTAGCGGGAGGTCCGACCAAACTTACAATGAGCAGTTCTTC. Protein: CASRGTSGRSDQTYNEQFF.

V and J are TRBV7-9 and TRBJ1-1, with TRBD1 as a possible D gene (5 bases). The CDR3 extends over 14 amino acids. Trimming took off 5 bases at V and 1 base at J, with 11 bases between the two ends. Looked up from germline, CDR1 is SEHNR and CDR2 is FQNEAQ (reference sequence). CDR3 DNA: TGTGCCAGCAGCCGACTTACAGGGAACACTGAAGCTTTCTTT. This translates into CASSRLTGNTEAFF.

The chain carries TRBV7-6 and TRBJ2-3, with 13 bases matching TRBD2. Germline-derived CDR1 and CDR2 are SGHVS and FNYEAQ. The CDR3 is made up of 16 amino acids. The V and J ends lost 3 bases and 6 bases, in that order; junction bases with no gene match: 6. CDR3 nucleotide sequence: TGTGCCAGCAGCTTGGGGACTAGCGGGGCCTTTGATACGCAGTATTTT. It specifies CASSLGTSGAFDTQYF.

This clone has just one count. This chain connects TRBV5-1 to TRBJ2-7, with D possibly being TRBD1 (5 bases). V lost 2 bases to trimming and J lost 4 bases, with 13 bases between them. CDR1 is SGHRS and CDR2 is YFSETQ in the germline V gene. The CDR3 sequence is 14 residues long. The CDR3 DNA is TGCGCCAGCAGCTTTACAGGCTCTACATACGAGCAGTACTTC. Translated, it gives CASSFTGSTYEQYF.

On this clone: At one boundary the junction diverges from the germline segment, which might be a read error. The chain links TRBV11-3 to TRBJ2-1; perhaps TRBD1 as D (5 bases). The V gene's germline CDR1 is SGHNT and CDR2 YENEEA. The CDR3 is 13 amino acids. The CDR3 spells CASSLGALNEQFF. In DNA, the CDR3 is TGTGCCAGCAGTTTAGGGGCCCTTAATGAGCAGTTCTTC.

The chain employs TRBV19 and TRBJ2-5; D is perhaps TRBD2 (6 bases). Germline V gene data show CDR1 as LNHDA and CDR2 as SQIVND (reference sequence). CDR3 length: 15 residues. The V and J ends lost 5 bases and 2 bases respectively, with 15 bases between them. The CDR3, as DNA: TGTGCCAGTAGTTCTCTGCGCGGGGAGCAAGAGACCCAGTACTTC. The encoded protein is CASSSLRGEQETQYF.

The J gene is TRBJ2-1, the V gene TRBV5-4; 9 nucleotides align to TRBD1. The V segment lost 0 bases and the J segment 6 bases; nucleotides outside the gene matches: 4. Germline V gives CDR1 SGHNT, CDR2 YYREEE (reference sequence). The CDR3 is made up of 15 amino acids. The CDR3 is CASSLGGTGPNEQFF. The CDR3 bases are TGTGCCAGCAGCTTGGGCGGGACAGGGCCCAATGAGCAGTTCTTC.

CDR3 DNA sequence: TGCAGCGTCCGGACTAGCGGGAGAGGCGAGCAGTACTTC. The encoded protein is CSVRTSGRGEQYF. The chain links TRBV29-1 to TRBJ2-7, with 13 nucleotides matching TRBD2. The ends lost 6 bases at V and 6 bases at J; junction bases unmatched: 5. The germline gives CDR1 SQVTM, CDR2 ANQGSEA. There are 13 residues in the CDR3.

V usage is TRBV6-5 and J usage is TRBJ2-7, with D unresolved. Germline lookup yields CDR1 MNHEY and CDR2 SVGAGI. The CDR3 consists of 14 residues. Between the trimmed V and J ends, which lost 7 bases and 0 bases, there was a span of 13 bases. The CDR3 region is CASMATFSSYEQYF. The CDR3 nucleotides are TGTGCCAGCATGGCGACATTCAGCTCCTACGAGCAGTACTTC.

V is TRBV7-3 and J is TRBJ2-1; 10 bases fit TRBD2. With 11 bases clipped from V and 2 bases from J, the junction kept 6 bases outside the gene matches. This CDR3 comprises 14 residues. Per the germline V gene, CDR1 is SGHTA and CDR2 is FQGTGA. The CDR3 here is CASQREGAYNEQFF. DNA of the CDR3: TGTGCCTCCCAGCGGGAGGGTGCCTACAATGAGCAGTTCTTC.

This sequence joins TRBV6-5 and TRBJ1-5; D ambiguous. V was pared by 2 bases and J by 6 bases, with 11 bases between. Germline assignment: CDR1 MNHEY and CDR2 SVGAGI. The CDR3 covers 14 residues. The CDR3 loop is CASSYRSQAQPQHF. As DNA, the CDR3 is TGTGCCAGCAGTTACAGGTCTCAGGCTCAGCCCCAGCATTTT.